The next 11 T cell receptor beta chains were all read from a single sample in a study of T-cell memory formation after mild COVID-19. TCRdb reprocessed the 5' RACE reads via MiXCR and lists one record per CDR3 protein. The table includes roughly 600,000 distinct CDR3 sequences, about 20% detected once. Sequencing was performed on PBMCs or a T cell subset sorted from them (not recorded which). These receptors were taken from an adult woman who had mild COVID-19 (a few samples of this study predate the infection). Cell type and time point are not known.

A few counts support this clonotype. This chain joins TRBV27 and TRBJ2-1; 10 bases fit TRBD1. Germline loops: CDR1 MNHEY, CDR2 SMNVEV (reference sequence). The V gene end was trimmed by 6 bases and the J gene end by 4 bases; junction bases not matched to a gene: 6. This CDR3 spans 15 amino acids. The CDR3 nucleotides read TGTGCCAGCAGCCAGACAGGGGGCCAGTACAATGAGCAGTTCTTC. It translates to CASSQTGGQYNEQFF.

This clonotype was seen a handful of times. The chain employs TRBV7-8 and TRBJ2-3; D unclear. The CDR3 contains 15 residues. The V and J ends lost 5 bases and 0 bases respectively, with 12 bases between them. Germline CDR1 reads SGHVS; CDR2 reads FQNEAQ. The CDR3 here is CASSPLLESTDTQYF. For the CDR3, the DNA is TGTGCCAGCAGCCCCCTCCTGGAGAGCACAGATACGCAGTATTTT.

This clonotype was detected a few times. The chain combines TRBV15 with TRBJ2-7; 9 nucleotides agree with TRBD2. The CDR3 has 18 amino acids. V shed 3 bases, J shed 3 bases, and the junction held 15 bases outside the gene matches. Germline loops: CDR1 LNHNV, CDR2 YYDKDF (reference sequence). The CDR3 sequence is CATSSVVLAGGNRYEQYF. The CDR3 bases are TGTGCCACCAGCAGTGTAGTACTAGCGGGTGGGAACCGCTACGAGCAGTACTTC.

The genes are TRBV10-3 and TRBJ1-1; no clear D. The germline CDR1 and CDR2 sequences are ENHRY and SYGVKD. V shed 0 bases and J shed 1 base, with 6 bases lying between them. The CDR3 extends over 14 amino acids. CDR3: CAISESLRNTEAFF. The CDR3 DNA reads TGTGCCATCAGTGAGTCCCTCCGGAACACTGAAGCTTTCTTT.

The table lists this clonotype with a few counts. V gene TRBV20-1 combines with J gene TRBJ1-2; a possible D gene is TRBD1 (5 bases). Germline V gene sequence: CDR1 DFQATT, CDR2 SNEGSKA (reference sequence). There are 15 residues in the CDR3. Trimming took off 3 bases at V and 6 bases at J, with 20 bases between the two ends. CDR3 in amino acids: CSASGGRRGGDGYTF. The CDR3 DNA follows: TGCAGTGCTAGTGGCGGACGGAGAGGAGGGGATGGCTACACCTTC.

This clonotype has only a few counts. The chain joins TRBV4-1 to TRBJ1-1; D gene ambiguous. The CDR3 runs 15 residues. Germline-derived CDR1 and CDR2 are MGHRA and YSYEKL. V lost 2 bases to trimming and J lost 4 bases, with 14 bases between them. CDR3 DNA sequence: TGCGCCAGCAGCCAACCCCTCAAAAGGAGCACTGAAGCTTTCTTT. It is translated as CASSQPLKRSTEAFF.

The CDR3: CASSRGTTETQYF. CDR3 nucleotides: TGTGCCAGCAGCCGAGGGACTACGGAGACCCAGTACTTC. V gene TRBV5-5 combines with J gene TRBJ2-5, with TRBD2 identical over 7 bases. V lost 4 bases and J lost 5; bases outside the gene matches: 5. This CDR3 is 13 amino acids long. Germline assignment: CDR1 SGHKS and CDR2 YYEKEE (reference sequence).

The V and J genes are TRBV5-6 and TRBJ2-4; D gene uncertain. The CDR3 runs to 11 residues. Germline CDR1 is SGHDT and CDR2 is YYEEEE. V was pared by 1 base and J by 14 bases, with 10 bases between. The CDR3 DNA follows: TGTGCCAGCAGCTTGTTGGGGTCTGAGTACTTC. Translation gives CASSLLGSEYF.

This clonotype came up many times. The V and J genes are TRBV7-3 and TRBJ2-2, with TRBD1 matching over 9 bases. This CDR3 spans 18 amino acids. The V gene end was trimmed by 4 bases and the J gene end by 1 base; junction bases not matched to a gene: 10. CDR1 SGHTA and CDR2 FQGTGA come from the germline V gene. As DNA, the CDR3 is TGTGCCAGCAGCTCTTCAAGGACAGGGGCACGGAACACCGGGGAGCTGTTTTTT. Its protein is CASSSSRTGARNTGELFF.

The CDR3 spells CASSSDWTYDYGYTF. In nucleotides, the CDR3 is TGTGCCAGCAGTTCTGATTGGACGTACGATTATGGCTACACCTTC. V and J are TRBV6-5 and TRBJ1-2; D is ambiguous. Germline V gene data show CDR1 as MNHEY and CDR2 as SVGAGI. CDR3 size: 15 residues. Trimming took 4 bases from V and 5 from J, leaving 17 bases between them.

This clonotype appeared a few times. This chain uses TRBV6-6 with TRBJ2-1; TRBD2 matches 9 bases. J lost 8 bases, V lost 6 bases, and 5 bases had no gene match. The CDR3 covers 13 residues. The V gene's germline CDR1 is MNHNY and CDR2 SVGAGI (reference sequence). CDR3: CASRGTSTHEQFF. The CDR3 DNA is TGTGCCAGCAGAGGGACTAGCACGCATGAGCAGTTCTTC.